The 16 T cell receptor beta chains listed next were all sequenced from one sample in a study of blood T cell repertoires in COVID-19. Here immunoSEQ multiplex PCR was the method, and the copy in TCRdb shows in-frame clones only, minus some. The repertoire holds some 220,000 clones, 86% seen once, with 3% to 3.5% in the top ten. The sample comprised PBMCs or T cells enriched from blood (not recorded which). The receptors shown here come from a woman in her forties or fifties in a cohort exposed to, infected with or recovered from COVID-19 (not recorded which).

CDR3 nucleotides: TGTGCCAGCAGCCTGATGGGGGCCGTGACCGGGGAGCTGTTTTTT. This sequence encodes CASSLMGAVTGELFF. This chain joins TRBV11-2 and TRBJ2-2; a weak D match, TRBD1 (6 bases). Trimming pared 5 bases from V and 5 bases from J, leaving 15 bases between. This CDR3 contains 15 residues. Looked up from germline, CDR1 is SGHAT and CDR2 is FQNNGV.

V gene TRBV10-3 combines with J gene TRBJ2-5; 8 bases are shared with TRBD2. With V trimmed by 3 bases and J by 4 bases, 1 base remained unmatched. CDR1 and CDR2 from the germline V gene are ENHRY and SYGVKD. The CDR3 sequence is 13 residues long. The DNA for the CDR3 is TGTGCCATCAGTGACGGGGGGGGAGAGACCCAGTACTTC. It specifies CAISDGGGETQYF.

The chain uses TRBV20-1 and TRBJ2-7; 10 bases agree with TRBD2. CDR3 length equals 11 residues. V trimming: 8 bases; J trimming: 4 bases; junction bases outside the gene matches: 2. Germline V lookup: CDR1 DFQATT, CDR2 SNEGSKA (reference sequence). CDR3 amino acids: CSSGGAYEQYF. The CDR3, as DNA: TGCAGTAGCGGGGGGGCTTACGAGCAGTACTTC.

This rearrangement joins TRBV29-1 to TRBJ2-7; the D gene is possibly TRBD2 (6 bases). V lost 0 bases and J 1 base, leaving 10 bases between the germline ends. There are 14 residues in the CDR3. In germline, CDR1 is SQVTM, CDR2 ANQGSEA. DNA for the CDR3: TGCAGCGTTGAAGATCCGGAGGGGTCCTACGAGCAGTACTTC. It is translated as CSVEDPEGSYEQYF.

The chain links TRBV5-5 to TRBJ2-7; possibly TRBD2 for D (5 bases). The CDR3 contains 13 residues. V was shortened by 0 bases and J by 4 bases, with 8 bases between the two germline ends. The V gene's germline CDR1 is SGHKS and CDR2 YYEKEE (reference sequence). The CDR3 region is CASSLDSEYEQYF. The CDR3 DNA is TGTGCCAGCAGCTTGGATAGCGAATACGAGCAGTACTTC.

This rearrangement joins TRBV6-2 or TRBV6-3 to TRBJ1-5; D is perhaps TRBD1 (5 bases). This CDR3 has 15 amino acids. Germline CDR1 MNHEY, CDR2 SVGEGT. The germline V and J ends were trimmed by 4 bases and 4 bases, with 14 bases remaining between them. CDR3 nucleotides: TGTGCCAGCAGTTCCGGACAAATGCTTAATCAGCCCCAGCATTTT. Its translation is CASSSGQMLNQPQHF.

The chain combines TRBV4-1 with TRBJ1-2; 7 nucleotides line up with TRBD1. The germline gives CDR1 MGHRA, CDR2 YSYEKL. The CDR3 is made up of 14 amino acids. After removal of 5 bases from V and 1 base from J, the junction contained 4 bases not matched to a gene. DNA of the CDR3: TGCGCCAGCAGCAGAGACAGGGATAACTATGGCTACACCTTC. Protein product: CASSRDRDNYGYTF.

The V call is TRBV6-4, the J call TRBJ2-7; D might be TRBD1 (5 bases). The CDR3 spans 12 residues. The V gene lost 6 bases and the J gene lost 2 bases, with 8 bases spanning the gap. Germline V gene data show CDR1 as MRHNA and CDR2 as SNTAGT. CDR3 nucleotide sequence: TGTGCCAGCAGCGGACATACCTACGAGCAGTACTTC. Translated: CASSGHTYEQYF.

About this clone itself: The identical CDR3 is also encoded by other nucleotide sequences in the sample. This CDR3 is CASSLLTGPQETQYF. The CDR3 DNA follows: TGCGCCAGCAGCTTACTGACAGGGCCCCAAGAGACCCAGTACTTC. The rearrangement joins TRBV5-1 to TRBJ2-5, with 7 positions matching TRBD1. The CDR3 is 15 amino acids. Germline V CDR1 and CDR2: SGHRS, YFSETQ. Unmatched junction bases numbered 5, after V lost 2 bases and J lost 1 base.

DNA for the CDR3: TGTGCCCTCGCCGACAGGGGACTGGTAAGCTCCTACGAGCAGTACTTC. Its translation: CALADRGLVSSYEQYF. The chain recombines TRBV30 with TRBJ2-7, with 8 bases lining up with TRBD1. The CDR3 length is 16 residues. Germline V gene sequence: CDR1 GTSNPN, CDR2 SVGIG (reference sequence). J was trimmed by 0 bases and V by 8 bases; bases with no gene match: 15.

This chain connects TRBV4-3 to TRBJ2-1; D is perhaps TRBD2 (6 bases). The V gene lost 0 bases and the J gene lost 4 bases, with 10 bases spanning the gap. CDR1 LGHNA and CDR2 YSLEER come from the germline V gene. CDR3 length equals 15 residues. CDR3 nucleotides: TGCGCCAGCAGCCAAGATCTTGGAGGGTACAATGAGCAGTTCTTC. Translating it yields CASSQDLGGYNEQFF.

The rearrangement uses TRBV29-1 and TRBJ2-7; 10 bases agree with TRBD1. With 6 bases clipped from V and 2 bases from J, the junction kept 4 bases outside the gene matches. Per the germline V gene, CDR1 is SQVTM and CDR2 is ANQGSEA. CDR3 length: 13 residues. The CDR3 loop is CSVGTGETYEQYF. CDR3 in DNA: TGCAGCGTGGGGACAGGGGAGACCTACGAGCAGTACTTC.

The chain is built from TRBV29-1 and TRBJ1-3; 9 positions match TRBD1. Germline CDR1 reads SQVTM; CDR2 reads ANQGSEA. V shed 7 bases, J shed 4 bases, and the junction held 14 bases outside the gene matches. This CDR3 is built from 16 residues. The CDR3 DNA reads as TGCAGCGCCCTTTCTCCGGGACAGGGCAGGGGAAACACCATATATTTT. Residues: CSALSPGQGRGNTIYF.

This clone has ten or more counts. This chain links TRBV19 with TRBJ1-4; TRBD1 matches 8 bases. This CDR3 comprises 16 residues. Trimming cost V 5 bases and J 8 bases; bases outside gene matches: 13. The germline V gene has CDR1 LNHDA and CDR2 SQIVND (reference sequence). CDR3 residues: CASSLGVGTGSEKLFF. The CDR3 DNA is TGTGCCAGTAGTCTGGGGGTCGGGACAGGATCCGAAAAACTGTTTTTT. The whole variable domain, remainder taken from reference TRBV19 and TRBJ1-4, is DGGITQSPKYLFRKEGQNVTLSCEQNLNHDAMYWYRQDPGQGLRLIYYSQIVNDFQKGDIAEGYSVSREKKESFPLTVTSAQKNPTAFYLCASSLGVGTGSEKLFFGSGTQLSVL.

The V and J genes are TRBV13 and TRBJ1-5; D gene unclear. CDR3 length: 12 amino acids. Germline values: CDR1 PRHDT, CDR2 FYEKMQ (reference sequence). Trimming stripped 8 bases from V and 4 bases from J, with 9 bases between. The CDR3 spells CASALRNQPQHF. Here the CDR3 DNA reads TGTGCCAGCGCACTACGGAATCAGCCCCAGCATTTT.

J is TRBJ2-3 and V is TRBV19; D perhaps matches TRBD2 (6 bases). CDR3 size: 16 residues. The germline V and J ends were trimmed by 6 bases and 7 bases, with 23 bases remaining between them. Germline CDR1 LNHDA, CDR2 SQIVND (reference sequence). Here the CDR3 DNA reads TGTGCCAGTAGCCCGGAGGGAATTCCCTCGGTGTATACGCAGTATTTT. It is translated as CASSPEGIPSVYTQYF.